Following are 25 T cell receptor beta chains from one sample sequenced in a study of Graves' ophthalmopathy and Graves' hyperthyroidism listed by TCRdb under 2018. Data came from an Illumina HiSeq 2000. For repertoire sequencing, TCR beta CDR3 regions were amplified from RNA transcripts. HTBI primers and the Qiagen OneStep RT-PCR kit were used in a first-round RT-PCR, which was followed by a second-round multiplex PCR, size selection and purification. TCRdb itself trimmed the public reads at Q25 with fastp, ran MiXCR and retained productive beta chains. Every entry covers one CDR3 protein and lists the most common genes and DNA from its rows. For this sample there are 620,000 or so distinct CDR3 sequences; 22% appear just once. The ten largest clones add up to approximately 7% of the sample. Sequenced: peripheral blood. The receptors here all came from a woman aged 18-29 years with stable Graves' hyperthyroidism. Some clones in this sample may be carry-over from other donors' samples. Donor details come from another sample of the same person, matched by shared clones.

The V gene is TRBV6-2 or TRBV6-3, the J gene TRBJ1-2, with TRBD1 identical over 8 bases. Germline V CDR1 and CDR2: MNHEY, SVGEGT. The V gene end was trimmed by 2 bases and the J gene end by 5 bases; junction bases not matched to a gene: 16. The CDR3 runs to 18 residues. The CDR3, as DNA: TGTGCCAGCAGTTACAATTCCGGCAGGGGGCAGCTTAATTATGGCTACACCTTC. As protein: CASSYNSGRGQLNYGYTF.

The CDR3 DNA sequence: TGCGCCAGCAGCCAAGATCAGGACCCACAGGGTTCACCCCTCCACTTT. It encodes CASSQDQDPQGSPLHF. The chain combines TRBV4-1 with TRBJ1-6, with D tentatively TRBD1 (6 bases). Germline CDR1 is MGHRA and CDR2 is YSYEKL. The CDR3 length is 16 residues. The V and J ends lost 0 bases and 9 bases respectively, with 15 bases between them.

This clonotype was picked up many times. The chain has TRBV9 and TRBJ1-3; D is possibly TRBD1 (5 bases). Trimming took 1 base from V and 1 from J, leaving 18 bases between them. This CDR3 has 18 amino acids. Germline-derived CDR1 and CDR2 are SGDLS and YYNGEE. This CDR3 reads CASSVQGDGFTSGNTIYF. The CDR3 nucleotides are TGTGCCAGCAGCGTACAGGGAGATGGGTTTACTTCTGGAAACACCATATATTTT.

This clonotype was picked up many times. The V gene is TRBV6-2 or TRBV6-3, the J gene TRBJ2-7, with 11 bases that match TRBD2. The CDR3 length is 15 residues. Germline CDR1 MNHEY, CDR2 SVGEGT. V lost 2 bases to trimming and J lost 6 bases; unmatched junction nucleotides: 6. The CDR3 DNA follows: TGTGCCAGCAGTTACGAAACTAGCGGGAGTTTCGAGCAGTACTTC. This sequence encodes CASSYETSGSFEQYF.

The table lists this clonotype with many counts. The V gene is TRBV19, the J gene TRBJ1-5, with D unclear. Trimming left V 3 bases short and J 6 bases short, with 12 bases between. CDR1 is LNHDA and CDR2 is SQIVND in the germline V gene (reference sequence). The CDR3 consists of 14 residues. CDR3 DNA: TGTGCCAGTAGTATTGGGCCCGGCGGTCAGCCCCAGCATTTT. Amino acid sequence: CASSIGPGGQPQHF.

CDR3 loop: CAKEGEISGQPYTGELFF. The DNA for the CDR3 is TGTGCCAAAGAGGGTGAGATCTCCGGACAACCGTACACCGGGGAGCTGTTTTTT. This rearrangement joins TRBV19 to TRBJ2-2; TRBD1 or TRBD2 may be the D gene (5 bases each). V gave up 10 bases and J gave up 3 bases, with 27 bases separating them. CDR1 is LNHDA, CDR2 SQIVND, per germline (reference sequence). The CDR3 has 18 residues.

The sample holds many counts of this clonotype. The chain links TRBV28 to TRBJ2-7; tentatively, D is TRBD2 (6 bases). The CDR3 loop spans 14 amino acids. CDR1 and CDR2 from the germline V gene are MDHEN and SYDVKM. The V end lost 8 bases, the J end lost 4 bases, and 18 bases lay between the germline ends. DNA of the CDR3: TGTGCCAGCTCCGGGGGTGCGGGCCGGTACGAGCAGTACTTC. Its protein product is CASSGGAGRYEQYF. The whole variable domain, remainder taken from reference TRBV28 and TRBJ2-7, is DVKVTQSSRYLVKRTGEKVFLECVQDMDHENMFWYRQDPGLGLRLIYFSYDVKMKEKGDIPEGYSVSREKKERFSLILESASTNQTSMYLCASSGGAGRYEQYFGPGTRLTVT.

This clonotype was picked up many times. The chain carries TRBV18 and TRBJ2-7, with 7 bases lining up with TRBD1. This CDR3 contains 12 residues. Per germline, CDR1 KGHSH and CDR2 LQKENI. The V and J ends lost 3 bases and 10 bases, in that order; junction bases with no gene match: 6. CDR3 DNA sequence: TGTGCCAGCTCACCGGAACAGGGGCGTCAGTACTTC. As protein: CASSPEQGRQYF.

This clonotype was counted ten times or more. This chain links TRBV12-3 or TRBV12-4 with TRBJ1-2; no firm D call. CDR3 size: 12 residues. With 3 bases removed from V and 2 bases from J, the gap between germline ends came to 4 bases. The CDR3 DNA is TGTGCCAGCAGTTTCCCGAACTATGGCTACACCTTC. Encoded protein: CASSFPNYGYTF.

This clonotype was picked up a small number of times. This chain uses TRBV28 with TRBJ1-5, with 9 nucleotides matching TRBD1. This CDR3 has 16 amino acids. J was trimmed by 2 bases and V by 5 bases; bases with no gene match: 7. Germline loops: CDR1 MDHEN, CDR2 SYDVKM. CDR3 coding DNA: TGTGCCAGCAGTGCCACAGGGGGCCCTGGCAATCAGCCCCAGCATTTT. Translating gives CASSATGGPGNQPQHF.

This clonotype was detected many times. Here the CDR3 reads CASSEAPSSYEQYF. DNA of the CDR3: TGTGCCAGCAGTGAAGCGCCTAGCTCCTACGAGCAGTACTTC. V gene TRBV2 combines with J gene TRBJ2-7; D remains unclear. Between the trimmed V and J ends, which lost 0 bases and 0 bases, there was a span of 6 bases. Germline V lookup: CDR1 SNHLY, CDR2 FYNNEI. This CDR3 region has 14 residues.

The V and J genes are TRBV13 and TRBJ1-1; possible D gene TRBD1, 5 bases. The CDR3 has 13 residues. Trimming left V 2 bases short and J 6 bases short, with 10 bases between. Germline CDR1 reads PRHDT; CDR2 reads FYEKMQ (reference sequence). Here the CDR3 reads CASSLSGGSEAFF. DNA for the CDR3: TGTGCCAGCAGCTTATCGGGGGGTTCTGAAGCTTTCTTT.

The rearrangement links TRBV9 to TRBJ2-7; maybe TRBD2 (7 bases). This CDR3 region has 18 residues. Trimming removed 4 bases from V and 3 bases from J, with 26 bases in between. CDR1 and CDR2 (germline): SGDLS, YYNGEE. CDR3 sequence (DNA): TGTGCCAGCAGCACCTCACCCGGCGGGGGCCCCTCCTACTACGAGCAGTACTTC. Its protein is CASSTSPGGGPSYYEQYF. The variable domain in full, with the rest retrieved from reference TRBV9 and TRBJ2-7, is DSGVTQTPKHLITATGQRVTLRCSPRSGDLSVYWYQQSLDQGLQFLIQYYNGEERAKGNILERFSAQQFPDLHSELNLSSLELGDSALYFCASSTSPGGGPSYYEQYFGPGTRLTVT.

The rearrangement uses TRBV6-2 or TRBV6-3 and TRBJ1-2; a possible D gene is TRBD1 (6 bases). There are 14 residues in the CDR3. V shed 6 bases and J shed 8 bases, with 19 bases lying between them. From germline, CDR1 is MNHEY and CDR2 SVGEGT. CDR3 amino acids: CASSNDRTWWGYTF. DNA of the CDR3: TGTGCCAGCAGCAACGACAGGACCTGGTGGGGCTACACCTTC.

This clonotype was counted ten times or more. The CDR3 region has the DNA TGTGCCACCAGTGTAGGGGTGCAGCCCCAGCATTTT. It encodes CATSVGVQPQHF. V gene TRBV24-1 combines with J gene TRBJ1-5; D is possibly TRBD1 (5 bases). With 5 bases removed from V and 7 bases from J, the gap between germline ends came to 8 bases. The CDR3 covers 12 residues. Germline V gene lookup returns CDR1 KGHDR and CDR2 SFDVKD.

The sample holds many counts of this clonotype. This sequence joins TRBV6-5 and TRBJ2-7; D is unclear. The V gene lost 8 bases and the J gene lost 0 bases, with 23 bases spanning the gap. CDR1 is MNHEY and CDR2 is SVGAGI in the germline V gene. The CDR3 totals 17 residues. CDR3 nucleotide sequence: TGTGCCAGCCTTCCTATCGGAAGGTCCCAAAGCTCCTACGAGCAGTACTTC. Its translation: CASLPIGRSQSSYEQYF.

The sample holds many counts of this clonotype. The rearrangement uses TRBV6-5 and TRBJ2-5; D ambiguous. The CDR3 is made up of 14 amino acids. In germline, CDR1 is MNHEY, CDR2 SVGAGI. Trimming shortened V by 2 bases and J by 3 bases, and 10 bases separated the two germline ends. Written as DNA, the CDR3 is TGTGCCAGCAGTTACGGCCCAGAAGAAGAGACCCAGTACTTC. It translates to CASSYGPEEETQYF.

CDR3 coding DNA: TGTGCCAGCAGCCCCTCGTGGTCAAGGGGGGCCAAAAACATTCAGTACTTC. Protein product: CASSPSWSRGAKNIQYF. The chain links TRBV11-2 to TRBJ2-4; possible D gene TRBD1, 6 bases. CDR3 size: 17 residues. Germline V lookup: CDR1 SGHAT, CDR2 FQNNGV. The V end lost 5 bases, the J end lost 1 base, and 18 bases lay between the germline ends.

The chain joins TRBV27 to TRBJ2-5; TRBD1 or TRBD2 may be the D gene (5 bases each). V shed 6 bases and J shed 5 bases, with 22 bases lying between them. Germline assignment: CDR1 MNHEY and CDR2 SMNVEV (reference sequence). The CDR3 runs 16 residues. The DNA of the CDR3 is TGTGCCAGCAGATCCCACCCCAAGGGACCTATGGAGACCCAGTACTTC. Translating gives CASRSHPKGPMETQYF.

This clonotype was detected ten times or more. The rearrangement joins TRBV7-9 to TRBJ1-1, with D hard to call. From germline, CDR1 is SEHNR and CDR2 FQNEAQ (reference sequence). V dropped 5 bases and J dropped 4 bases, with 17 bases sitting between them. The CDR3 totals 15 residues. The CDR3 DNA reads TGTGCCAGCAGCCAGATTACCGGGTCGGGCACTGAAGCTTTCTTT. It codes for CASSQITGSGTEAFF.

The chain has TRBV6-1 and TRBJ1-2; perhaps TRBD1 as D (5 bases). Germline V lookup: CDR1 MNHNS, CDR2 SASEGT. The CDR3 spans 15 residues. V shed 2 bases and J shed 4 bases, with 14 bases lying between them. Written as DNA, the CDR3 is TGTGCCAGCAGTGAATTCGGGCGGGGCGGCTATGGCTACACCTTC. As protein: CASSEFGRGGYGYTF.

The table lists this clonotype with many counts. CDR3 region: CSARDSVTRYGYTF. Written as DNA, the CDR3 is TGCAGTGCTAGAGATTCGGTAACGCGCTATGGCTACACCTTC. The chain couples TRBV20-1 to TRBJ1-2, with D unclear. Germline V gene sequence: CDR1 DFQATT, CDR2 SNEGSKA (reference sequence). The CDR3 covers 14 residues. Trimming took off 0 bases at V and 4 bases at J, with 12 bases between the two ends.

The table lists this clonotype with a count of one. The chain uses TRBV6-1 and TRBJ1-5; the D is unclear. The germline V gene has CDR1 MNHNS and CDR2 SASEGT. This CDR3 contains 14 residues. The V end lost 4 bases, the J end lost 1 base, and 8 bases lay between the germline ends. This chain's CDR3 is CASSATRSNQPQHF. In DNA, the CDR3 is TGTGCCAGCAGTGCGACTAGGAGCAATCAGCCCCAGCATTTT.

This clonotype was picked up many times. This sequence joins TRBV28 and TRBJ2-7; D unclear. The CDR3 consists of 12 residues. Trimming stripped 1 base from V and 2 bases from J, with 3 bases between. From germline, CDR1 is MDHEN and CDR2 SYDVKM. The DNA for the CDR3 is TGTGCCAGCAGTTTATTTCCCTACGAGCAGTACTTC. This sequence encodes CASSLFPYEQYF. Full variable domain (outside the CDR3, taken from reference TRBV28 and TRBJ2-7): DVKVTQSSRYLVKRTGEKVFLECVQDMDHENMFWYRQDPGLGLRLIYFSYDVKMKEKGDIPEGYSVSREKKERFSLILESASTNQTSMYLCASSLFPYEQYFGPGTRLTVT.

This clonotype was detected many times. The V and J genes are TRBV11-2 and TRBJ2-5; D unresolved. The CDR3 is 12 amino acids. Trimming took 6 bases from V and 7 from J, leaving 12 bases between them. Germline V gene sequence: CDR1 SGHAT, CDR2 FQNNGV. The CDR3 region has the DNA TGTGCCAGCAGTCATTCAGAGCGGACCCAGTACTTC. The encoded protein is CASSHSERTQYF. The full variable domain, in which reference TRBV11-2 and TRBJ2-5 provide the parts outside the CDR3, is EAGVAQSPRYKIIEKRQSVAFWCNPISGHATLYWYQQILGQGPKLLIQFQNNGVVDDSQLPKDRFSAERLKGVDSTLKIQPAKLEDSAVYLCASSHSERTQYFGPGTRLLVL.